A single T cell receptor beta chain is shown here with its context. The target of this receptor is not known. Base qualities are missing; no much larger clone stands one base away. In total, 600 or so healthy bone marrow donors made up the cohort. At the time of sampling, every cohort member was nominally healthy, though immune exposures that went unrecorded were likely present. The donor tested CMV seronegative and was one of the 352 seronegative cohort members. A peripheral blood sample was collected from each donor, and TCR beta sequencing was performed on peripheral blood mononuclear cells. Genomic DNA was extracted from the blood cell samples with the Qiagen DNeasy Blood Extraction Kit. The germline V gene supplies CDR1 SNHLY and CDR2 FYNNEI. The CDR3, cysteine through phenylalanine, is 14 amino acids long. Here the CDR3 DNA is all that survives: 42 bases in frame from base 1. Trimming removed 8 bases from V and 9 bases from J; the gene matches leave 14 bases unexplained.

The sample comes from a study of cytomegalovirus exposure and HLA in healthy donors (dated by TCRdb to 2016 to 2017). Broadly, across the study: An earlier analysis of approximately 550 of the donors reported more than 250 Gb of sequence data and roughly 100 million unique TCR beta sequences from around 200 million T cells. To predict cytomegalovirus infection status, the study combined high-throughput TCR immunosequencing, statistical association of individual TCRs with disease status, and machine learning. About 5 DR-DQ haplotypes were handled as single units for association and clustering, since linkage in the cohort was strong. All discovery cohort repertoires had been generated using a single sequencing platform. Rather than using new phenotypic data, the later analysis identified candidate immune exposures from TCR beta sequences and from how often those sequences occurred across donors. A later analysis re-examined previously published TCR beta repertoires from about 670 donors and added high-resolution HLA genotyping to investigate patterns of TCR occurrence. An earlier analysis of several hundred of the donors applied high-throughput TCR beta sequencing to assess whether each TCR beta V gene segment acted as functional or pseudogenic. The study aimed to test whether signatures of past pathogen exposure could be identified by cataloging public T cell receptors. Donor age, sex, ethnicity and CMV serostatus were compiled alongside the repertoire data. Roughly 300 gigabases of sequencing data and around 85 million unique TCR sequences made up an early release that covered roughly 670 HLA-typed donors. Typing coverage differed by locus: A, B, C, DRB1 and DQB1 were typed in roughly 620-640 donors, DQA1 in approximately 520, DPA1 in 600 to 610, and DPB1 in roughly 450. A later genetic analysis took genome-wide SNP genotypes for about three fifths of the 666 donors and used that subset as a discovery cohort. Both class I and class II loci were covered by HLA typing, at four-digit resolution. Along with the roughly 670-subject first cohort, a separate validation cohort of over a hundred different subjects was used. On average, 235,054 unique TCR beta nucleotide sequences were sequenced per donor among roughly 430 genotyped donors of the cohort, with about 17% of those sequences being non-productive. The study used immunosequencing to profile the T cell repertoires of 666 subjects and linked those repertoires to cytomegalovirus serostatus. Among the approximately 400 genotyped donors, approximately 77% belonged to the genetic ancestry cluster associated with self-reported Caucasian donors. Broad study findings and their caveats: In both the original and validation cohorts, the classifier was reported to diagnose cytomegalovirus status with high specificity and sensitivity. In a later genetic analysis, fewer N-insertions in productive TCRs were reported among donors in an Asian-associated ancestry cluster than the roughly 700-donor mean. The study gave a list of 150 to 200 TCR beta chains associated with cytomegalovirus. While some public TCRs were present in many individuals, most TCR sequences turned up only very rarely across donors. Several of the top co-occurrence clusters appeared to be linked to parvovirus B19, influenza, CMV and Epstein-Barr virus, according to a later analysis. The presence/absence analyses assumed that sequencing depth was roughly uniform across donors, and that assumption may not be true. A cluster of highly shared sequence variants was judged likely to represent a technical artifact of the sequencing pipeline. In a later analysis, most CMV-associated TCR beta chains were found to appear HLA-restricted, with HLA associations seemingly driven largely by CMV exposure. The cohort was sequenced for TCR beta chains only, and without alpha or paired-chain data the features that could be detected were limited. In an earlier analysis of approximately 600 of the donors, most TCR beta V segments were observed in productive rearrangements about 87% or about 30% of the time, broadly matching IMGT annotations. Because some donors lacked HLA typing at each locus, the association tests relied only on the typed subset. Linkage disequilibrium might explain the correlated functional status among segregating V segments, but an unknown experimental factor could not be ruled out. According to a later analysis, TCR association rates differed among HLA loci, with DRB1 alleles showing the most associated TCRs and HLA-C alleles showing the fewest. The authors suggested that the approach could potentially be generalized to other disease states and immunological phenotypes. The only immune exposure information available for the cohort was CMV serostatus. Specific HLA alleles were associated with over 15,000 TCR beta sequences at a false discovery rate of 0.05 in a later analysis. A further reported finding was that TCR beta sequences accurately predicted the HLA-A and HLA-B alleles for most subjects in the first cohort. A few of the identified cytomegalovirus-associated TCR beta chains were confirmed in vitro to be specific for cytomegalovirus antigens. Over 15 rarely observed V segments, including chromosome 9 orphons, were excluded from the earlier analysis of about 600 of the donors because counts were too low. V-gene and J-gene trimming of TCR beta chains was associated with a missense DCLRE1C variant in a later genetic analysis, and the association was replicated in an independent cohort. Because the 87-base-pair reads could not distinguish some IMGT-functional V segments, including TRBV6-2 and TRBV6-3, those segments were excluded. In a later analysis, HLA-associated TCR beta chains were found to be more clonally expanded and to have lower generation probabilities than equally common non-associated chains. When HLA alleles, especially DR and DQ, strongly co-occurred, attributing TCR associations to individual alleles was difficult.

The library was produced with the immunoSEQ multiplex PCR assay. For the multiplex PCR, a mixture combining 60 forward primers for TCR Vbeta segments and 13 reverse primers for TCR Jbeta segments was used. Amplification of the CDR3 region of rearranged TCR beta genes was performed with a multiplex PCR assay on genomic DNA. On the Illumina HiSeq System, the amplified TCR beta libraries were sequenced as 87-base-pair reads. The authors processed their data as follows. Across the 500 to 750 repertoires, a later analysis counted around 80 million unique TCR beta chains, about 10 million of which were shared by at least two donors. Raw reads were error-corrected and collapsed into unique sequences by a nearest-neighbor algorithm in which closely related sequences were merged to remove PCR and sequencing errors. V, D and J gene segments were assigned by aligning CDR3 sequences to IMGT reference sequences. For a sequence to be retained, a match of at least six nucleotides to both a V gene segment and a J gene segment was required. A rearrangement counted as productive if the CDR3 had no stop codons and remained in frame with V and J, and every other rearrangement counted as non-productive. Following IMGT convention, CDR3 was defined as the stretch from the second conserved V-encoded cysteine to the conserved J-encoded phenylalanine. The earlier analysis of fewer than 700 of the donors excluded sequences that lacked an unambiguous match to a single V gene segment. In an earlier analysis of approximately 610 of the donors, V segments were called functional above 56.7% productive rearrangements and were called segregating when the between-donor standard deviation exceeded 5%. A statistical classification framework was developed to diagnose cytomegalovirus status using the catalog of TCR beta chain sequences. In a later analysis, V and J genes were assigned by comparing TCR nucleotide sequences against IMGT/GENE-DB human TR gene sequences. A later analysis assigned CDR3 sequences and most-parsimonious VDJ recombination scenarios with the TCRdist pipeline. In a later analysis, each TCR beta chain was defined by its CDR3 amino acid sequence together with its V-gene family, and reads lacking a unique V-gene family were excluded. A later analysis removed 592 highly shared, low-generation-probability nucleotide sequences to deal with suspected cross-contamination and a sequencing artifact. In a later analysis, a clonal expansion index for each public chain was calculated from normalized within-repertoire ranks of inferred template counts. A later analysis computed generation probabilities with a VDJ recombination model fitted to out-of-frame rearrangements, and checked the results against IGoR. A later analysis scored TCR-TCR, TCR-HLA and TCR-CMV co-occurrence with hypergeometric tests, applying a repertoire-size bias correction to TCR pairs. False discovery rates were estimated in a later analysis by permuting HLA or CMV assignments 20 times. In a later analysis, co-occurring TCRs were grouped using DBSCAN, and TCRdist sequence similarity was added for clustering within HLA-allele-positive subsets. Co-occurrence clustering excluded repertoires with fewer than 30,000 or more than 120,000 public chains, plus five with anomalous nucleotide sharing. This is the immuneACCESS table as TCRdb keeps it, with only in-frame sequences that have V and J called. A part of the clones is gone; compared with another copy, unresolved V genes explain less than half, and the rest is unexplained. V, J and clone size reflect that table, while D and trimming were determined from the DNA. In this sample the table shows around 140,000 clones, about three quarters of which occur a single time. Of the sample, around 1.5% falls within the top ten clones.

This TCR came from a woman aged 18-35 years in good health and CMV-seronegative. Sequencing used PBMCs. The sequence joins TRBV2 to TRBJ1-2, with 8 middle bases fitting TRBD1. CDR3 region: CASVSRQGSMSYTF. In nucleotide form, the sequence is TGTGCCAGCGTAAGTCGACAGGGGTCTATGAGCTACACCTTC.